One sample yielded the 28 T cell receptor beta chains listed below, sequenced in a study of shared clonotypes between healthy human individuals. The assay was immunoSEQ multiplex PCR, and TCRdb's table has in-frame clones only and misses some. The sample lists a few million clones, approximately 90% occurring once. The source material was naive CD4+ T cells sorted from blood. Subset: CD45RA+ positively selected. The receptor source for this set is a man aged 18 to 30 in good health.

This chain links TRBV6-1 with TRBJ1-5; no clear D. The CDR3 spans 11 residues. Trimming removed 8 bases from V and 7 bases from J, with 9 bases in between. Germline lookup yields CDR1 MNHNS and CDR2 SASEGT. As DNA, the CDR3 is TGTGCCAGCGGGTACAACCAGCCCCAGCATTTT. Protein product: CASGYNQPQHF.

This chain's CDR3 is CASSLRTDNYGYTF. The CDR3 DNA sequence: TGCGCCAGCAGCCTCAGGACGGATAACTATGGCTACACCTTC. V is TRBV5-1 and J is TRBJ1-2; D is unclear. V was trimmed by 4 bases and J by 1 base, leaving 11 bases between them. Per germline, CDR1 SGHRS and CDR2 YFSETQ. This CDR3 contains 14 residues. The full variable domain, in which reference TRBV5-1 and TRBJ1-2 provide the parts outside the CDR3, is KAGVTQTPRYLIKTRGQQVTLSCSPISGHRSVSWYQQTPGQGLQFLFEYFSETQRNKGNFPGRFSGRQFSNSRSEMNVSTLELGDSALYLCASSLRTDNYGYTFGSGTRLTVV.

J is TRBJ1-2 and V is TRBV5-4; 8 positions agree with TRBD1. V lost 0 bases to trimming and J lost 7 bases; unmatched junction nucleotides: 8. Germline V lookup: CDR1 SGHNT, CDR2 YYREEE (reference sequence). The CDR3 runs to 15 residues. CDR3 in amino acids: CASSLAIQGARGYTF. Written as DNA, the CDR3 is TGTGCCAGCAGCTTGGCCATCCAGGGGGCGCGTGGCTACACCTTC.

This chain links TRBV9 with TRBJ2-5; tentatively, D is TRBD1 (6 bases). This CDR3 has 15 amino acids. Germline V gene data show CDR1 as SGDLS and CDR2 as YYNGEE. Deletions cut 4 bases from V and 2 bases from J, with 15 bases between. The CDR3 loop reads CASSILTGGQETQYF. CDR3 coding DNA: TGTGCCAGCAGCATCCTGACAGGCGGGCAAGAGACCCAGTACTTC.

This chain links TRBV2 with TRBJ2-2; D remains ambiguous. V gave up 0 bases and J gave up 7 bases, with 6 bases separating them. The CDR3 covers 13 residues. The germline gives CDR1 SNHLY, CDR2 FYNNEI. DNA of the CDR3: TGTGCCAGCAGTGAAGCGGGAATCGGGGAGCTGTTTTTT. Translating gives CASSEAGIGELFF.

The V call is TRBV7-2, the J call TRBJ2-7; weak D call: TRBD2 (6 bases). This CDR3 comprises 15 residues. Germline lookup yields CDR1 SGHTA and CDR2 FQGNSA. The V end lost 4 bases, the J end lost 0 bases, and 13 bases lay between the germline ends. CDR3 coding DNA: TGTGCCAGCAGCTCTCAGGCGGGGCCCTCCTACGAGCAGTACTTC. It specifies CASSSQAGPSYEQYF.

V is TRBV5-4 and J is TRBJ2-3; D gene ambiguous. The CDR3 consists of 14 residues. CDR1 is SGHNT, CDR2 YYREEE, per germline (reference sequence). V gave up 1 base and J gave up 0 bases, with 6 bases separating them. The CDR3: CASSLQGSTDTQYF. The CDR3 DNA reads as TGTGCCAGCAGCTTGCAAGGAAGCACAGATACGCAGTATTTT.

Worth noting for this clone: This same CDR3 is encoded by further DNA sequences in the sample. The V gene is TRBV6-6, the J gene TRBJ2-5; TRBD1 is a possible D gene (5 bases). The germline gives CDR1 MNHNY, CDR2 SVGAGI (reference sequence). The CDR3 has 11 residues. V lost 5 bases and J lost 5, with 6 bases in between. CDR3 sequence reads: CASSPGETQYF. Here the CDR3 DNA reads TGTGCCAGCAGTCCAGGGGAGACCCAGTACTTC.

The V and J genes are TRBV4-2 and TRBJ2-3; D is undetermined. Germline V CDR1 and CDR2: LGHNA, YNFKEQ. The CDR3 covers 13 residues. V was cut by 8 bases and J by 4 bases, with 13 bases left in between. The chain's CDR3 is CASRLSPSDTQYF. CDR3 bases: TGTGCCAGCCGCCTTAGCCCCTCAGATACGCAGTATTTT.

Remarks on this clone: The sample contains more than one DNA sequence encoding this CDR3. The chain has TRBV29-1 and TRBJ2-3; D is ambiguous. The CDR3 is made up of 12 amino acids. Between the trimmed V and J ends, which lost 2 bases and 1 base, there was a span of 4 bases. The germline CDR1 and CDR2 sequences are SQVTM and ANQGSEA. The CDR3 DNA sequence: TGCAGCGTTGAAAAGGGCACAGATACGCAGTATTTT. Its protein product is CSVEKGTDTQYF.

The rearrangement joins TRBV9 to TRBJ1-1; no clear D gene. V was cut by 0 bases and J by 5 bases, with 11 bases left in between. This CDR3 has 14 residues. CDR1 is SGDLS and CDR2 is YYNGEE in the germline V gene. CDR3 amino acids: CASSVDLTGTEAFF. The CDR3 bases are TGTGCCAGCAGCGTAGACCTCACGGGTACTGAAGCTTTCTTT.

The chain is built from TRBV11-2 and TRBJ2-7; D gene ambiguous. The CDR3 contains 12 residues. V lost 7 bases, J lost 4 bases, and 11 bases lay in between. Germline CDR1 is SGHAT and CDR2 is FQNNGV. The CDR3 nucleotides read TGTGCCAGCACCACGGACGGGTACGAGCAGTACTTC. This gives the protein CASTTDGYEQYF.

The chain has TRBV6-1 and TRBJ1-1; D call uncertain. This CDR3 is built from 12 residues. V lost 6 bases, J lost 4 bases, and 9 bases lay in between. Germline loops: CDR1 MNHNS, CDR2 SASEGT. The CDR3 DNA reads TGTGCCAGCAGAAAAGGGAGCACTGAAGCTTTCTTT. Residues: CASRKGSTEAFF.

This chain joins TRBV5-1 and TRBJ1-3, with D maybe TRBD1 (5 bases). V lost 4 bases and J lost 1, with 21 bases in between. The germline V gene has CDR1 SGHRS and CDR2 YFSETQ. The CDR3 length is 18 residues. The DNA for the CDR3 is TGCGCCAGCAGCCCGGGACCGGTTTTCGACGGGTCTGGAAACACCATATATTTT. This gives the protein CASSPGPVFDGSGNTIYF. Together with reference TRBV5-1 and TRBJ1-3, the CDR3 gives the full variable domain: KAGVTQTPRYLIKTRGQQVTLSCSPISGHRSVSWYQQTPGQGLQFLFEYFSETQRNKGNFPGRFSGRQFSNSRSEMNVSTLELGDSALYLCASSPGPVFDGSGNTIYFGEGSWLTVV.

The rearrangement joins TRBV5-4 to TRBJ1-1, with D unresolved. CDR1 SGHNT and CDR2 YYREEE come from the germline V gene (reference sequence). The CDR3 loop spans 15 amino acids. The V end lost 0 bases, the J end lost 3 bases, and 12 bases lay between the germline ends. This chain's CDR3 is CASSLEGLGYTEAFF. DNA for the CDR3: TGTGCCAGCAGCTTGGAAGGACTAGGATACACTGAAGCTTTCTTT.

V gene TRBV4-3 combines with J gene TRBJ2-2; 8 nucleotides align to TRBD1. V trimming: 6 bases; J trimming: 5 bases; junction bases outside the gene matches: 5. The CDR3 is 14 residues long. CDR1 and CDR2 (germline): LGHNA, YSLEER. CDR3 in DNA: TGCGCCAGCAGTCGTACAGGGGGGACCGGGGAGCTGTTTTTT. This sequence encodes CASSRTGGTGELFF.

V gene TRBV9 combines with J gene TRBJ2-3; 7 positions match TRBD2. CDR1 is SGDLS and CDR2 is YYNGEE in the germline V gene. The CDR3 totals 15 residues. Unmatched junction bases numbered 5, after V lost 2 bases and J lost 2 bases. The DNA of the CDR3 is TGTGCCAGCAGCGTGAGTGGGACTATCACAGATACGCAGTATTTT. Translating gives CASSVSGTITDTQYF.

This chain uses TRBV19 with TRBJ2-3, with 7 bases lining up with TRBD1. Germline values: CDR1 LNHDA, CDR2 SQIVND (reference sequence). The ends lost 5 bases at V and 6 bases at J; junction bases unmatched: 11. The CDR3 spans 15 residues. This CDR3 reads CASSPTYRGTDTQYF. The DNA of the CDR3 is TGTGCCAGTAGTCCCACCTACAGGGGTACTGATACGCAGTATTTT.

The chain joins TRBV11-1 to TRBJ2-1; 9 bases align to TRBD2. The germline CDR1 and CDR2 sequences are SGHAT and FQDESV (reference sequence). The length of the CDR3 is 16 residues. V shed 5 bases, J shed 1 base, and the junction held 6 bases outside the gene matches. The CDR3 sequence: CASSPGAGGSYNEQFF. The CDR3 nucleotides read TGTGCCAGCAGCCCCGGGGCGGGGGGGTCCTACAATGAGCAGTTCTTC.

This clone has only one observation. The sample has other DNA sequences that encode this CDR3 too. The gene calls are TRBV5-6 and TRBJ2-7; maybe TRBD2 (7 bases). Germline CDR1 SGHDT, CDR2 YYEEEE. V was cut by 0 bases and J by 2 bases, with 9 bases left in between. The CDR3 runs to 14 residues. The CDR3 region is CASSLVGGPYEQYF. DNA of the CDR3: TGTGCCAGCAGCTTGGTGGGGGGGCCCTACGAGCAGTACTTC. Looking up the rest from reference TRBV5-6 and TRBJ2-7 gives the full variable domain: DAGVTQSPTHLIKTRGQQVTLRCSPKSGHDTVSWYQQALGQGPQFIFQYYEEEERQRGNFPDRFSGHQFPNYSSELNVNALLLGDSALYLCASSLVGGPYEQYFGPGTRLTVT.

The J gene is TRBJ2-2, the V gene TRBV10-3; unclear D gene. The germline V gene has CDR1 ENHRY and CDR2 SYGVKD. The CDR3 has 14 residues. Deletions cut 7 bases from V and 0 bases from J, with 9 bases between. The CDR3, as DNA: TGTGCCATCAAAGCACAGTCGAACACCGGGGAGCTGTTTTTT. Its translation is CAIKAQSNTGELFF.

This clone appeared a few times. The rearrangement uses TRBV5-4 and TRBJ1-1; possibly TRBD1 for D (6 bases). Germline V gene sequence: CDR1 SGHNT, CDR2 YYREEE (reference sequence). This CDR3 has 14 residues. With 9 bases removed from V and 1 base from J, the gap between germline ends came to 16 bases. CDR3 residues: CATSLGGGNTEAFF. The CDR3 DNA follows: TGTGCCACCTCGTTAGGGGGTGGGAACACTGAAGCTTTCTTT.

V and J are TRBV10-1 and TRBJ1-1; 8 bases agree with TRBD1. J was trimmed by 11 bases and V by 4 bases; bases with no gene match: 9. The germline V gene has CDR1 WNHNN and CDR2 SYGVQD (reference sequence). The CDR3 has 13 residues. Written as DNA, the CDR3 is TGCGCCAGCAGTGGAGGACAGGGAAGGATCGCTTTCTTT. It encodes CASSGGQGRIAFF.

The chain links TRBV6-5 to TRBJ2-7; possibly TRBD2 for D (5 bases). V was shortened by 4 bases and J by 5 bases, with 12 bases between the two germline ends. Germline CDR1 and CDR2: MNHEY and SVGAGI. This CDR3 contains 13 residues. The CDR3: CASSSEGAHEQYF. In nucleotides, the CDR3 is TGTGCCAGCAGTTCTGAGGGAGCCCACGAGCAGTACTTC.

The chain employs TRBV5-1 and TRBJ2-7; 9 positions agree with TRBD1. The ends lost 2 bases at V and 3 bases at J; junction bases unmatched: 6. Germline V gene sequence: CDR1 SGHRS, CDR2 YFSETQ. CDR3 length: 15 amino acids. DNA for the CDR3: TGCGCCAGCAGCTTTAGTACAGGGGGCGGCTACGAGCAGTACTTC. Its protein product is CASSFSTGGGYEQYF.

The chain combines TRBV11-3 with TRBJ2-7, with 8 bases aligning to TRBD2. The ends lost 1 base at V and 5 bases at J; junction bases unmatched: 4. CDR3 length: 14 amino acids. Germline V gene data show CDR1 as SGHNT and CDR2 as YENEEA. CDR3 in amino acids: CASSLGSGGNEQYF. CDR3 coding DNA: TGTGCCAGCAGCTTAGGGTCGGGAGGGAACGAGCAGTACTTC.

This sequence joins TRBV28 and TRBJ2-3; perhaps TRBD1 as D (6 bases). V lost 0 bases, J lost 0 bases, and 13 bases lay in between. The CDR3 runs to 17 residues. Per germline, CDR1 MDHEN and CDR2 SYDVKM. CDR3 nucleotide sequence: TGTGCCAGCAGTTTATGGATCGGACAGATGAGCACAGATACGCAGTATTTT. Translation: CASSLWIGQMSTDTQYF.

The chain uses TRBV28 and TRBJ1-3; D unresolved. Germline V gene lookup returns CDR1 MDHEN and CDR2 SYDVKM. The ends were cut back, 9 bases at V and 6 bases at J, with 15 bases in the middle. This CDR3 contains 13 residues. This CDR3 is CASTKGVVNTIYF. The CDR3 DNA reads as TGTGCCAGTACTAAGGGTGTTGTAAACACCATATATTTT.